A single sample gave rise to the 32 T cell receptor beta chains below, sequenced in a study of T cell repertoires in cytomegalovirus infection. These receptors' antigens are unknown. MiXCR, run by TCRdb on the reads, gives a single entry per CDR3 protein. Counted here are about a million distinct CDR3 sequences, roughly 31% occurring once; the ten biggest clones make up about 14%. The material sequenced was cultured CD8+ T cells from PBMCs, taken from culture after CMV antigen stimulation. Receptor source: a human donor in good health (CMV status not recorded). Some clones in this sample may be carry-over from other donors' samples.

The chain has TRBV2 and TRBJ2-3; D may be TRBD2 (6 bases). CDR1 SNHLY and CDR2 FYNNEI come from the germline V gene. Trimming shortened V by 6 bases and J by 0 bases, and 19 bases separated the two germline ends. This CDR3 is built from 17 residues. The CDR3 bases are TGTGCCAGCAGGACTATCCGGGACTTAAGGAGCACAGATACGCAGTATTTT. Its protein product is CASRTIRDLRSTDTQYF.

The rearrangement joins TRBV7-3 to TRBJ2-1, with 9 bases aligning to TRBD2. The CDR3 sequence is 16 residues long. Germline CDR1 is SGHTA and CDR2 is FQGTGA. The V gene end was trimmed by 4 bases and the J gene end by 8 bases; junction bases not matched to a gene: 12. CDR3 sequence: CASSSVGGGATDEQFF. CDR3 bases: TGTGCCAGCAGCTCAGTGGGCGGGGGGGCGACGGATGAGCAGTTCTTC.

This clonotype was recorded a few times. The gene calls are TRBV4-1 and TRBJ2-7; TRBD1 aligns across 7 bases. The CDR3 has 16 residues. V shed 4 bases and J 0 bases; nucleotides not matched to a gene: 9. The germline V gene has CDR1 MGHRA and CDR2 YSYEKL. The CDR3 region has the DNA TGCGCCAGCAGCCGAGACTCCGGGACAGCCTCCTACGAGCAGTACTTC. Translation: CASSRDSGTASYEQYF.

This clonotype was observed at least ten times. The chain combines TRBV7-6 with TRBJ2-1, with TRBD2 as a possible D gene (6 bases). Germline CDR1 reads SGHVS; CDR2 reads FNYEAQ. This CDR3 contains 14 residues. Trimming stripped 2 bases from V and 6 bases from J, with 11 bases between. Here the CDR3 DNA reads TGTGCCAGCAGCTTAACCCTGGGGGGCAATGAGCAGTTCTTC. Residues: CASSLTLGGNEQFF.

The V and J genes are TRBV7-4 and TRBJ2-7; D is possibly TRBD1 (6 bases). The germline CDR1 and CDR2 sequences are SGHVT and SQSDAQ. V lost 1 base and J lost 3, with 13 bases in between. This CDR3 is 15 amino acids long. The CDR3 DNA reads TGTGCCAGCAGCTTAGACCGAGGACAGTTCTACGAGCAGTACTTC. Translating it yields CASSLDRGQFYEQYF.

The rearrangement links TRBV6-2 or TRBV6-3 to TRBJ1-1; D gene ambiguous. The CDR3 runs to 11 residues. CDR1 and CDR2 from the germline V gene are MNHEY and SVGEGT. V was cut by 5 bases and J by 7 bases, with 8 bases left in between. The CDR3 DNA is TGTGCCAGCAGTAAAATGGTTGAAGCTTTCTTT. It specifies CASSKMVEAFF.

The chain is built from TRBV4-1 and TRBJ2-1, with 9 bases fitting TRBD2. CDR3 length: 15 residues. Germline assignment: CDR1 MGHRA and CDR2 YSYEKL. J lost 5 bases, V lost 4 bases, and 6 bases had no gene match. CDR3 sequence (DNA): TGCGCCAGCAGCCTTATAGCGGGGGACCACAATGAGCAGTTCTTC. Protein product: CASSLIAGDHNEQFF.

The chain employs TRBV7-6 and TRBJ1-1, with 8 bases identical to TRBD1. Trimming removed 2 bases from V and 4 bases from J; junction bases left unmatched: 9. The CDR3 length is 16 residues. Germline assignment: CDR1 SGHVS and CDR2 FNYEAQ. CDR3 DNA: TGTGCCAGCAGCTTACGTGACAGGGGTGTCGGCACTGAAGCTTTCTTT. Its translation is CASSLRDRGVGTEAFF.

This clonotype turned up a few times. V usage is TRBV6-6 and J usage is TRBJ1-6; 7 bases map to TRBD1. Germline values: CDR1 MNHNY, CDR2 SVGAGI (reference sequence). This CDR3 region has 15 residues. Trimming took 5 bases from V and 5 from J; bases not matched to a gene: 6. The CDR3 loop is CASSPGQEHNSPLHF. The CDR3 DNA sequence: TGTGCCAGCAGTCCCGGACAGGAGCATAATTCACCCCTCCACTTT.

This clonotype was recorded a few times. This chain uses TRBV5-1 with TRBJ2-4, with D unresolved. Trimming left V 7 bases short and J 4 bases short, with 18 bases between. Germline V lookup: CDR1 SGHRS, CDR2 YFSETQ. The CDR3 extends over 15 amino acids. In DNA, the CDR3 is TGCGCCAGCGGACCAACTCAGGACGAGAAAAACATTCAGTACTTC. As protein: CASGPTQDEKNIQYF.

This chain connects TRBV16 to TRBJ1-6; maybe TRBD1 (6 bases). The V gene lost 2 bases and the J gene lost 6 bases, with 8 bases spanning the gap. Germline V gene lookup returns CDR1 KGHSY and CDR2 FQNENV. CDR3 length: 14 residues. The CDR3, as DNA: TGTGCCAGCAGCCAAGGACAGTCTAATTCACCCCTCCACTTT. It codes for CASSQGQSNSPLHF.

For the CDR3, the DNA is TGCAGCGTTGGGGACAGGGCTTCCGGGGCCAACGTCCTGACTTTC. Encoded protein: CSVGDRASGANVLTF. The chain employs TRBV29-1 and TRBJ2-6; 9 nucleotides agree with TRBD1. The trim removed 4 bases at V and 4 bases at J, leaving 5 bases unmatched. The CDR3 loop spans 15 amino acids. Germline V lookup: CDR1 SQVTM, CDR2 ANQGSEA.

There are a few counts of this clonotype. The genes are TRBV7-8 and TRBJ2-1; possible D gene TRBD1, 6 bases. Germline V lookup: CDR1 SGHVS, CDR2 FQNEAQ. CDR3 length equals 17 residues. V was shortened by 0 bases and J by 5 bases, with 17 bases between the two germline ends. CDR3 amino acids: CASSLAWGRRNDNEQFF. The CDR3 DNA reads as TGTGCCAGCAGCTTAGCCTGGGGGCGAAGGAATGACAATGAGCAGTTCTTC.

The rearrangement joins TRBV4-3 to TRBJ1-2; unclear D gene. The germline V and J ends were trimmed by 0 bases and 5 bases, with 16 bases remaining between them. The CDR3 has 16 amino acids. Germline V gene sequence: CDR1 LGHNA, CDR2 YSLEER. CDR3: CASSQELVQLVYGYTF. In DNA form, the CDR3 reads TGCGCCAGCAGCCAAGAGTTAGTACAGCTGGTTTATGGCTACACCTTC.

There are many counts of this clonotype. The chain links TRBV4-1 to TRBJ1-3; the D is unclear. This CDR3 is built from 12 residues. Germline V lookup: CDR1 MGHRA, CDR2 YSYEKL. This chain's CDR3 is CAATGFGNTIYF. The CDR3 DNA sequence: TGCGCGGCGACCGGGTTCGGAAACACCATATATTTT.

V is TRBV20-1 and J is TRBJ2-5; weak D call: TRBD2 (5 bases). The CDR3 loop spans 12 amino acids. V lost 0 bases and J lost 5, with 7 bases in between. The germline gives CDR1 DFQATT, CDR2 SNEGSKA (reference sequence). CDR3 bases: TGCAGTGCTAGAGATTGGAGGGAGACCCAGTACTTC. As protein: CSARDWRETQYF.

The chain carries TRBV13 and TRBJ1-3; no clear D gene. The CDR3 contains 15 residues. Germline V CDR1 and CDR2: PRHDT, FYEKMQ (reference sequence). V shed 6 bases and J shed 5 bases, with 17 bases lying between them. The chain's CDR3 is CASSIYRERRNTIYF. CDR3 in DNA: TGTGCCAGCAGTATTTACCGGGAACGTCGAAACACCATATATTTT.

This clonotype appeared a few times. The chain combines TRBV10-3 with TRBJ1-3, with D unclear. The CDR3 is 15 residues long. Germline V gene lookup returns CDR1 ENHRY and CDR2 SYGVKD. Trimming pared 0 bases from V and 0 bases from J, leaving 6 bases between. The CDR3 region is CAISESRSSGNTIYF. CDR3 coding DNA: TGTGCCATCAGTGAGTCTCGGAGCTCTGGAAACACCATATATTTT.

This clonotype was seen many times. The chain carries TRBV12-3 or TRBV12-4 and TRBJ1-2; 7 bases agree with TRBD1. V was pared by 4 bases and J by 5 bases, with 7 bases of the junction left unmatched. CDR3 size: 14 residues. The chain's CDR3 is CASSSGQIIYGYTF. Here the CDR3 DNA reads TGTGCCAGCAGTTCGGGACAGATCATATATGGCTACACCTTC.

This clonotype was observed many times. This chain uses TRBV7-8 with TRBJ1-3; 7 bases match TRBD1. CDR1 and CDR2 from the germline V gene are SGHVS and FQNEAQ. Unmatched junction bases numbered 4, after V lost 5 bases and J lost 0 bases. The CDR3 extends over 15 amino acids. CDR3 region: CASSRPGGSGNTIYF. The CDR3 region has the DNA TGTGCCAGCAGCCGCCCAGGGGGCTCTGGAAACACCATATATTTT.

In regard to this clonotype: A much larger clone is a single base away; this may be a read error. V is TRBV12-3 or TRBV12-4 and J is TRBJ1-1; the D gene is possibly TRBD1 (5 bases). The CDR3 extends over 18 amino acids. The germline V and J ends were trimmed by 6 bases and 5 bases, with 28 bases remaining between them. For the CDR3, the DNA is TGTGCCAGCAGCATGGTGTCCGGTCAAGACAGATTGGAGACTGAAGCTTTCTTT. Translated: CASSMVSGQDRLETEAFF.

The count of this clonotype is one. V is TRBV7-9 and J is TRBJ2-1; the D is unclear. V was shortened by 5 bases and J by 5 bases, with 19 bases between the two germline ends. Germline CDR1 is SEHNR and CDR2 is FQNEAQ (reference sequence). The length of the CDR3 is 16 residues. CDR3 DNA: TGTGCCAGCAGCCCTAGGGTCCTCATGAATAACAATGAGCAGTTCTTC. This encodes CASSPRVLMNNNEQFF.

This chain connects TRBV7-9 to TRBJ2-7; either TRBD1 or TRBD2 may supply D (5 bases each). The ends were cut back, 8 bases at V and 2 bases at J, with 16 bases in the middle. CDR1 SEHNR and CDR2 FQNEAQ come from the germline V gene (reference sequence). This CDR3 is 14 amino acids long. CDR3: CASGREGNPYEQYF. CDR3 nucleotide sequence: TGTGCCAGCGGGCGAGAGGGGAATCCCTACGAGCAGTACTTC.

As to this clonotype: An end of the junction does not agree with germline; a read error may underlie this. The chain recombines TRBV4-2 with TRBJ1-1; the match to TRBD1 covers 9 bases. This CDR3 has 14 residues. The V gene's germline CDR1 is LGHNA and CDR2 YNFKEQ. The CDR3 DNA follows: TGTACCAGCAGCTCCGCTGGACAGGGGTTTGAAGCTTTCTTT. Its translation: CTSSSAGQGFEAFF.

Notes on this clonotype: This may come from a read error, since a much larger clone is one base off. V is TRBV7-8 and J is TRBJ2-2; D is possibly TRBD2 (5 bases). From germline, CDR1 is SGHVS and CDR2 FQNEAQ. CDR3 length: 13 amino acids. The DNA for the CDR3 is TGTGTCAGCCTGCGGGTGAACACCGGGGAGCTGTTTTTT. Translation: CVSLRVNTGELFF. The full variable domain, completed using reference TRBV7-8 and TRBJ2-2, is GAGVSQSPRYKVAKRGQDVALRCDPISGHVSLFWYQQALGQGPEFLTYFQNEAQLDKSGLPSDRFFAERPEGSVSTLKIQRTQQEDSAVYLCVSLRVNTGELFFGEGSRLTVL.

This clonotype was recorded a few times. The CDR3 spells CASPHQARLTADTQYF. The CDR3 nucleotides read TGTGCCAGCCCACACCAGGCTCGGCTCACGGCAGATACGCAGTATTTT. The V gene is TRBV2, the J gene TRBJ2-3; D not certain. Germline V gene lookup returns CDR1 SNHLY and CDR2 FYNNEI. This CDR3 contains 16 residues. V lost 8 bases and J 4 bases, leaving 22 bases between the germline ends.

This clonotype was detected only a few times. The V gene is TRBV6-1, the J gene TRBJ2-2; D remains ambiguous. This CDR3 has 14 amino acids. Germline V gene sequence: CDR1 MNHNS, CDR2 SASEGT. V was pared by 6 bases and J by 5 bases, with 13 bases between. The CDR3 nucleotides are TGTGCCAGCAGGAACTTCAGTCGAACCGGGGAGCTGTTTTTT. This gives the protein CASRNFSRTGELFF.

This clonotype was found a few times. Given a much more abundant clone one base away, this may be a read error. The gene calls are TRBV7-9 and TRBJ1-2; D uncertain. The CDR3 is 12 residues long. Germline V CDR1 and CDR2: SEHNR, FQNEAQ (reference sequence). Trimming took 1 base from V and 6 from J, leaving 6 bases between them. This chain's CDR3 is CASSLGWNGYTF. The CDR3 nucleotides are TGTGCCAGCAGCTTAGGGTGGAATGGCTACACCTTC.

This clonotype occurred a few times. This chain connects TRBV24-1 to TRBJ2-1; D is undetermined. The CDR3 spans 13 residues. Germline lookup yields CDR1 KGHDR and CDR2 SFDVKD. Deletions cut 4 bases from V and 9 bases from J, with 12 bases between. CDR3 residues: CATSDLVVGEQFF. CDR3 sequence (DNA): TGTGCCACCAGTGACCTCGTAGTGGGTGAGCAGTTCTTC.

Notes on this clonotype: One junction end does not reproduce the germline sequence, and a read error may be involved. The chain joins TRBV29-1 to TRBJ2-1, with 11 bases that match TRBD2. The CDR3 is made up of 14 amino acids. Germline CDR1 SQVTM, CDR2 ANQGSEA. CDR3 bases: TGCAGCGTTCCGGGACTAGCGGATTACAATGGGCAGTTCTTC. Translating it yields CSVPGLADYNGQFF.

This clonotype was counted at least ten times. The chain employs TRBV13 and TRBJ2-1; 12 nucleotides line up with TRBD2. Trimming at V came to 4 bases and at J to 8 bases, leaving 9 bases not matched to a gene. This CDR3 is 16 amino acids long. Germline V gives CDR1 PRHDT, CDR2 FYEKMQ (reference sequence). Here the CDR3 reads CASSSRTSGVTDEQFF. In nucleotides, the CDR3 is TGTGCCAGCAGCTCCCGGACTAGCGGGGTCACGGATGAGCAGTTCTTC.

The V call is TRBV7-9, the J call TRBJ1-1; 7 nucleotides match TRBD1. The V and J ends lost 5 bases and 0 bases, in that order; junction bases with no gene match: 9. This CDR3 spans 16 amino acids. CDR1 is SEHNR and CDR2 is FQNEAQ in the germline V gene (reference sequence). The CDR3 DNA reads TGTGCCAGCAGCACACCCTCACAGGGGTTGAACACTGAAGCTTTCTTT. This gives the protein CASSTPSQGLNTEAFF.